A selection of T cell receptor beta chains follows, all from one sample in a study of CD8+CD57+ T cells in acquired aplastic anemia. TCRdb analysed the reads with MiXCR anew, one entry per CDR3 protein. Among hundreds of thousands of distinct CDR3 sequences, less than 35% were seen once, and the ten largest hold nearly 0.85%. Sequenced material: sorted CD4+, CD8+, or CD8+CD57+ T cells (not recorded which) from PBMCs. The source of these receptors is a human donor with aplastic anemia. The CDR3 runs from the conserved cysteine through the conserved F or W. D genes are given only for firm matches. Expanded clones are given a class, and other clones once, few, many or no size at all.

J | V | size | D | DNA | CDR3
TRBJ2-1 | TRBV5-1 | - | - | TGCGCCAGCACCCTTGCCGTAGAGGGGGTCGGTTCCTACAATGAGCAGTTCTTC | CASTLAVEGVGSYNEQFF
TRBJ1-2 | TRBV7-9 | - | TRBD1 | TGTGCCAGCAGCTACCGGGACAGCTATGGCTACACCTTC | CASSYRDSYGYTF
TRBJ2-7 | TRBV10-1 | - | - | TGTGCCAGCAGCGAGGGGCCCCCATATCCGGGTGCCCCCTACGAGCAGTACTTC | CASSEGPPYPGAPYEQYF
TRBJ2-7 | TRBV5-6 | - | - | TGTGCCAGCAGTTCGGGAGCCGAATACGAGCAGTACTTC | CASSSGAEYEQYF
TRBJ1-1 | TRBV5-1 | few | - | TGCGCCAGCAGCTACGGACGCACCATGAACACTGAAGCTTTCTTT | CASSYGRTMNTEAFF
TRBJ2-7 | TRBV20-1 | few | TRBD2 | TGCAGTGCTAGCCTGGCGGGGGGGCCCTACGAGCAGTACTTC | CSASLAGGPYEQYF
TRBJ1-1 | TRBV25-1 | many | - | TGTGCCAGCAGTGAATATACAGGGAAAGCTTTCTTT | CASSEYTGKAFF
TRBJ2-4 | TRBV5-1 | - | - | TGCGCCAGCAGCTTGGAGGGGGGGCGCGACATTCAGTACTTC | CASSLEGGRDIQYF
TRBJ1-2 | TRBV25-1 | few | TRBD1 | TGTGCCAGCAGGCAGACAGGGATTGACTATGGCTACACCTTC | CASRQTGIDYGYTF
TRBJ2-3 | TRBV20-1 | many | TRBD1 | TGCAGTGCTAGAGGAGGGGGCGGCACAGATACGCAGTATTTT | CSARGGGGTDTQYF
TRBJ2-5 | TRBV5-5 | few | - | TGTGCCAGCAGCTTCTCCAACGGAGTCTCCCAAGAGACCCAGTACTTC | CASSFSNGVSQETQYF
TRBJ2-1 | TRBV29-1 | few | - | TGCAGTGGGACGCCGGGACTGAGAGACAATGAGCAGTTCTTC | CSGTPGLRDNEQFF
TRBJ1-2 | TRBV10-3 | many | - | TGTGCCATCTTCGAGCCCTCAAACTATGGCTACACCTTC | CAIFEPSNYGYTF
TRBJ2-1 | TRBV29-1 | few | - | TGCAGCGTTTTCCTGGAGGGCCATGAGCAGTTCTTC | CSVFLEGHEQFF
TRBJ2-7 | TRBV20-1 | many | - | TGCAGTGCTAGAGGACCTGTTGACCCCTACGAGCAGTACTTC | CSARGPVDPYEQYF
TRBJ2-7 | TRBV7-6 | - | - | TGTGCCAGCAGTGTCCCCCCGGGGCAGTACTTC | CASSVPPGQYF
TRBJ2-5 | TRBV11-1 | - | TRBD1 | TGTGCCAGCAGCTTTGACAGGGATCCGCCAAGGGAGACCCAGTACTTC | CASSFDRDPPRETQYF
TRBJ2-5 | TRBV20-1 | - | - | TGCAGTGCTAGAAAGGGGCTTCAACAAGAGACCCAGTACTTC | CSARKGLQQETQYF
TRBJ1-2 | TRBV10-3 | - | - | TGTGCCATCAGTGACCGGGACAAGGCCCATGGCTACACCTTC | CAISDRDKAHGYTF
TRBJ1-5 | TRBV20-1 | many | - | TGCAGTGCTAGAAGGGAAGTAGGTGCGAATCAGCCCCAGCATTTT | CSARREVGANQPQHF
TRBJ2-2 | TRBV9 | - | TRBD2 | TGTGCCAGCAGCCTAGCGGGGACTTTCGCCGGGGAGCTGTTTTTT | CASSLAGTFAGELFF
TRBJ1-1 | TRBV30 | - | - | TGTGCCTGGAGGGGGACTCATGAGACGGCTTTCTTT | CAWRGTHETAFF
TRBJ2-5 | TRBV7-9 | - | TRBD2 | TGTGCCAGCAGCTTCCGGGGGGTCTTTCCAACCCAGTACTTC | CASSFRGVFPTQYF
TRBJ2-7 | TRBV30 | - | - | TGTGCCTGGACGACGTCCTACGAGCAGTACTTC | CAWTTSYEQYF
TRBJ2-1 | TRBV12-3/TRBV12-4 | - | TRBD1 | TGTGCCAGCAGTCCGGCGACAGGGAAGACTGGTGAGCAGTTCTTC | CASSPATGKTGEQFF
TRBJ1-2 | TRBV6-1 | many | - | TGTGCCAGCAGCACAGGGTTGGCCTATGGCTACACCTTC | CASSTGLAYGYTF
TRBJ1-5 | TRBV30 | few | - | TGTGCCTGGAGTTTTACAGGTGACAATCAGCCCCAGCATTTT | CAWSFTGDNQPQHF
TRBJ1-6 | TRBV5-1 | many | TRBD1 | TGCGCCAGCAGCATGACCGGACAGGGGAATAATTCACCCCTCCACTTT | CASSMTGQGNNSPLHF
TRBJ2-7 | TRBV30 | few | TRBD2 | TGTGCCTGCGTGAGCGGGAGGTCCTACGAGCAGTACTTC | CACVSGRSYEQYF
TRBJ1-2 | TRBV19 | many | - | TGTGCCAGTAGTACAGGGAGGGGCTACACCTTC | CASSTGRGYTF
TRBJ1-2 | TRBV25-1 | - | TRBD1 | TGTGCCAGCAGTGCAGCGACAGGGGAGTATGGCTACACCTTC | CASSAATGEYGYTF
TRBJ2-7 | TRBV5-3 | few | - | TGTGCCGACGAATGGGGCGGGACCGCTTCCTACGAGCAGTACTTC | CADEWGGTASYEQYF
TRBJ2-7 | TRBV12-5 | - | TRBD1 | TGTGCTAGTGGAATGGACAGGAACGAGCAGTACTTC | CASGMDRNEQYF
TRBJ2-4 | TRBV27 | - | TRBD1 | TGTGCCAGCAGTTTATACGGACAGGGTAACGGCATTCAGTACTTC | CASSLYGQGNGIQYF
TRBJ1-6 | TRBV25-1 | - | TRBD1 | TGTGCCACCAGTGACTATCAGGGGGCCCTCCACTTT | CATSDYQGALHF
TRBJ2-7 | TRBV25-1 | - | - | TGTGCCAGCAGTGAGGGGGGTGGGGACGAGCAGTACTTC | CASSEGGGDEQYF
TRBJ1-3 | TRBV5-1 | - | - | TGCGCCAGCAGCTTGGAGGGACACTTCTCTGGAAACACCATATATTTT | CASSLEGHFSGNTIYF
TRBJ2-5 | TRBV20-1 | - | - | TGCAGTGCTAGTTTCGGCGGGTCGGAGACCCAGTACTTC | CSASFGGSETQYF
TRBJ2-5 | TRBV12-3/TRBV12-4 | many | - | TGTGCCAGCAGTTTAGCGACCGGAGAGACCCAGTACTTC | CASSLATGETQYF
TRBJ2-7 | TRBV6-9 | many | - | TGTGCCAGCAGTTATTCTGGGACGGCCTACGAGCAGTACTTC | CASSYSGTAYEQYF
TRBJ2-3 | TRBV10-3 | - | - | TGTGCCATCAGTGAGAGTAGTGGCTTTAGCACAGATACGCAGTATTTT | CAISESSGFSTDTQYF
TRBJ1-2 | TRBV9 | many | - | TGTGCCAGCAGCGTAGCTACGGGGTCAATCTATGGCTACACCTTC | CASSVATGSIYGYTF
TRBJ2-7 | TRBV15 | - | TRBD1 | TGTGCCACCAGCAGCTTAAGACAGGGTGGCTACGAGCAGTACTTC | CATSSLRQGGYEQYF
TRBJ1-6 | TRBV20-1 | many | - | TGCAGTGCTAGCTACGCGGGGATTGGTCCCCTCCACTTT | CSASYAGIGPLHF
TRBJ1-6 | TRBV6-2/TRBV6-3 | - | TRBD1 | TGTGCCAGCAGTTACTCCCGGAAGCAGACAGGGTTGGGTAATTCACCCCTCCACTTT | CASSYSRKQTGLGNSPLHF
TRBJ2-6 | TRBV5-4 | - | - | TGTGCCAGCAGTTTAGACAGTCGCTCTGGGGCCAACGTCCTGACTTTC | CASSLDSRSGANVLTF
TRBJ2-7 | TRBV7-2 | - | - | TGTGCCAGCAGCTTAAAATTCTCAGGGCACAACGAGCAGTACTTC | CASSLKFSGHNEQYF
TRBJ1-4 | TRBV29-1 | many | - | TGCAGCGTTGATGCAGACGGAGAAAAACTGTTTTTT | CSVDADGEKLFF
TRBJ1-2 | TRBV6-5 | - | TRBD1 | TGTGCCAGCAGTTACCAGGGGGCAAACTATGGCTACACCTTC | CASSYQGANYGYTF
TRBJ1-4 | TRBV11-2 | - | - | TGTGCCAGCAGCTTAGCCGGCTATAATGAAAAACTGTTTTTT | CASSLAGYNEKLFF
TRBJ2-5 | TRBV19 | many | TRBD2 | TGTGCCAGTAGTCCTACTTTGGCTAGCGGGGAGACCCAGTACTTC | CASSPTLASGETQYF
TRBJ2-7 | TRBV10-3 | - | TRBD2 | TGTGCCAGCGAGTGGGCCTTTGGTCGGGGGGACTCCTACGAGCAGTACTTC | CASEWAFGRGDSYEQYF
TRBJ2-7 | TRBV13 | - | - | TGTGCCAGCAGCGCTCGGGAAAGCGAGCAGTACTTC | CASSARESEQYF